A few counts support the clone carrying this T cell receptor (beta chain). A UMI-containing oligonucleotide was joined by 3' ligation to the TCR cDNA template. Whole-blood samples were roughly 2.3 ml of peripheral blood from healthy adult volunteers. Cells were not sorted; total RNA input targeted about 1 to 1000 ng. The sample comes from a study of naive and memory T cell subsets. Ligated cDNA underwent four rounds of PCR with nested alpha and beta constant region primers and SP2. A single record per CDR3 protein comes from TCRdb applying MiXCR to the 5' RACE reads. There are 30,000 to 40,000 distinct CDR3 sequences in the sample; approximately 16% occur only once, and 2.6% lies in the top ten. The V gene end was trimmed by 5 bases and the J gene end by 4 bases; junction bases not matched to a gene: 4. This CDR3 contains 13 residues.

The source is a female donor in good health. The chain combines TRBV12-3 or TRBV12-4 with TRBJ1-2, with 7 positions matching TRBD1. The CDR3 nucleotides read TGTGCCAGCAGTCCGGGACAGCTCTATGGCTACACCTTC. Translated: CASSPGQLYGYTF.